This paragraph reports one T cell receptor (beta chain). Its antigen is unidentified. These data come from a study of shared clonotypes between healthy human individuals. The V gene lost 0 bases and the J gene lost 4 bases, with 8 bases spanning the gap. Per the germline V gene, CDR1 is SGHNT and CDR2 is YYREEE (reference sequence). The CDR3 spans 15 residues. General study results and limits: In general, naive subsets displayed greater estimated richness than memory subsets did. Among donors, clonotype sharing was expected to be affected by sequencing depth.

Produced via immunoSEQ multiplex PCR; TCRdb's table is partial and in-frame only. The sample yields millions of clones, around 94% seen once. The sequence was collected from a man between 18 and 35 years old in good health. Material: naive CD4+ T cells sorted from blood. The subset denotes: CD45RA+ positively selected. The chain has TRBV5-4 and TRBJ2-6; D call uncertain. CDR3: CASSLEGLGANVLTF. The DNA of the CDR3 is TGTGCCAGCAGCTTGGAGGGCTTGGGGGCCAACGTCCTGACTTTC. The whole variable domain, filled in from reference TRBV5-4 and TRBJ2-6, reads ETGVTQSPTHLIKTRGQQVTLRCSSQSGHNTVSWYQQALGQGPQFIFQYYREEENGRGNFPPRFSGLQFPNYSSELNVNALELDDSALYLCASSLEGLGANVLTFGAGSRLTVL.